The next 24 T cell receptor beta chains were all read from a single sample in a study of glioma-infiltrating T cells after dendritic cell vaccination. Profiled with immunoSEQ multiplex PCR; TCRdb holds only in-frame clones, not every one. Among 55,000 to 70,000 clones listed, approximately 78% were seen once. Specimen: blood, collected before dendritic cell vaccination. These receptors were obtained from a human donor with glioblastoma.

V gene TRBV14 combines with J gene TRBJ2-1, with 15 positions matching TRBD2. Germline CDR1 SGHDN, CDR2 FVKESK. This CDR3 contains 18 residues. The V segment lost 4 bases and the J segment 7 bases; nucleotides outside the gene matches: 11. For the CDR3, the DNA is TGTGCCAGCAGCCCCCGGACTAGCGGGGGGGTTGGGGGGAATGAGCAGTTCTTC. This codes for CASSPRTSGGVGGNEQFF.

This clone showed up just a few times. The chain joins TRBV21-1 to TRBJ2-3; the table's TRBD2 call for D was not verified on the DNA. TRBV21-1 is a documented pseudogene. This CDR3 is 14 amino acids long. The CDR3 spells CASSKGLCTDTQYF. As DNA, the CDR3 is TGTGCCAGCAGCAAGGGACTTTGCACAGATACGCAGTATTTT.

V and J are TRBV5-1 and TRBJ2-7; 7 nucleotides agree with TRBD2. The germline CDR1 and CDR2 sequences are SGHRS and YFSETQ. This CDR3 comprises 14 residues. Trimming at V came to 4 bases and at J to 3 bases, leaving 7 bases not matched to a gene. The CDR3 protein is CASSRGVQDYEQYF. CDR3 in DNA: TGCGCCAGCAGCCGGGGGGTACAGGACTACGAGCAGTACTTC. Variable domain in full (rest from reference TRBV5-1 and TRBJ2-7): KAGVTQTPRYLIKTRGQQVTLSCSPISGHRSVSWYQQTPGQGLQFLFEYFSETQRNKGNFPGRFSGRQFSNSRSEMNVSTLELGDSALYLCASSRGVQDYEQYFGPGTRLTVT.

This clone was seen only once. This chain joins TRBV28 and TRBJ2-1; D is ambiguous. Trimming cost V 4 bases and J 0 bases, with 13 bases left between them. Germline loops: CDR1 MDHEN, CDR2 SYDVKM. The CDR3 is 16 amino acids. CDR3 residues: CASSSPLSFSYNEQFF. The CDR3 DNA is TGTGCCAGCAGTTCCCCCTTATCCTTCTCCTACAATGAGCAGTTCTTC.

The genes are TRBV2 and TRBJ2-3; TRBD2 matches at 12 bases. The ends lost 4 bases at V and 3 bases at J; junction bases unmatched: 5. CDR1 is SNHLY and CDR2 is FYNNEI in the germline V gene. The CDR3 has 16 amino acids. Here the CDR3 DNA reads TGTGCCAGCAGTGCACTAGCGGGGGGTACGACAGATACGCAGTATTTT. Its protein product is CASSALAGGTTDTQYF.

The rearrangement joins TRBV28 to TRBJ1-5; unclear D gene. CDR3 length equals 16 residues. Trimming pared 3 bases from V and 0 bases from J, leaving 12 bases between. The germline CDR1 and CDR2 sequences are MDHEN and SYDVKM. The CDR3 spells CASSLPAGYSNQPQHF. The CDR3 nucleotides are TGTGCCAGCAGTTTGCCGGCGGGATATAGCAATCAGCCCCAGCATTTT.

This clone was observed a few times. This chain links TRBV11-2 with TRBJ1-1; no clear D gene. V lost 0 bases to trimming and J lost 7 bases, with 3 bases between them. The CDR3 contains 11 residues. From germline, CDR1 is SGHAT and CDR2 FQNNGV. The DNA for the CDR3 is TGTGCCAGCAGCTTAGAGCGTGAAGCTTTCTTT. Translation: CASSLEREAFF.

There are a few counts of this clone. The chain couples TRBV9 to TRBJ1-6, with TRBD1 as a possible D gene (5 bases). With 0 bases removed from V and 8 bases from J, the gap between germline ends came to 12 bases. CDR3 length: 15 amino acids. Per the germline V gene, CDR1 is SGDLS and CDR2 is YYNGEE. The CDR3 region has the DNA TGTGCCAGCAGCGTAGCGTGGGGGGGTGATTCACCCCTCCACTTT. Protein sequence: CASSVAWGGDSPLHF.

Note on this clone: The same CDR3 is also encoded by other DNA sequences in this sample. This sequence joins TRBV2 and TRBJ2-3, with 7 bases lining up with TRBD2. The J segment lost 1 base and the V segment lost 7 bases, leaving 5 bases of the junction unmatched. From germline, CDR1 is SNHLY and CDR2 FYNNEI. This CDR3 is 14 amino acids long. CDR3 loop: CASNSGPRTDTQYF. DNA for the CDR3: TGTGCCAGCAATAGCGGGCCACGCACAGATACGCAGTATTTT. The complete variable domain, with remaining parts taken from reference TRBV2 and TRBJ2-3, reads EPEVTQTPSHQVTQMGQEVILRCVPISNHLYFYWYRQILGQKVEFLVSFYNNEISEKSEIFDDQFSVERPDGSNFTLKIRSTKLEDSAMYFCASNSGPRTDTQYFGPGTRLTVL.

The J gene is TRBJ2-5, the V gene TRBV19; the D gene is possibly TRBD2 (5 bases). V lost 10 bases, J lost 2 bases, and 11 bases lay in between. CDR3 length equals 12 residues. CDR1 and CDR2 from the germline V gene are LNHDA and SQIVND (reference sequence). CDR3 residues: CATKDWQETQYF. The CDR3 DNA is TGTGCCACTAAGGACTGGCAAGAGACCCAGTACTTC. Variable domain in full (rest from reference TRBV19 and TRBJ2-5): DGGITQSPKYLFRKEGQNVTLSCEQNLNHDAMYWYRQDPGQGLRLIYYSQIVNDFQKGDIAEGYSVSREKKESFPLTVTSAQKNPTAFYLCATKDWQETQYFGPGTRLLVL.

V gene TRBV11-2 combines with J gene TRBJ2-7; possibly TRBD2 for D (6 bases). CDR1 and CDR2 from the germline V gene are SGHAT and FQNNGV. V gave up 8 bases and J gave up 3 bases, with 8 bases separating them. The length of the CDR3 is 11 residues. Here the CDR3 reads CASGGNYEQYF. The CDR3 DNA reads TGTGCCAGCGGGGGGAACTACGAGCAGTACTTC.

The rearrangement uses TRBV6-6 and TRBJ2-5; 8 nucleotides line up with TRBD1. TRBJ2-7 matches the DNA end more closely, so the J call is doubtful. Germline-derived CDR1 and CDR2 are MNHNY and SVGAGI (reference sequence). The CDR3 contains 14 residues. As DNA, the CDR3 is TGTGCCACACGACCGGGACAGGCTCCCTACGAGCAGTACTTC. Residues: CATRPGQAPYEQYF.

The sample holds a few counts of this clone. The chain recombines TRBV7-9 with TRBJ1-3, with D maybe TRBD1 (6 bases). The V and J ends lost 4 bases and 0 bases respectively, with 10 bases between them. Per the germline V gene, CDR1 is SEHNR and CDR2 is FQNEAQ (reference sequence). CDR3 length equals 15 residues. In DNA, the CDR3 is TGTGCCAGCAGCTACTACAGGGACTCTGGAAACACCATATATTTT. Encoded protein: CASSYYRDSGNTIYF.

This chain uses TRBV4-1 with TRBJ1-5; D unclear. Germline V gene sequence: CDR1 MGHRA, CDR2 YSYEKL. The CDR3 extends over 12 amino acids. Trimming took off 2 bases at V and 6 bases at J, with 5 bases between the two ends. The CDR3 protein is CASSQSGQPQHF. The CDR3 nucleotides are TGCGCCAGCAGCCAAAGCGGTCAGCCCCAGCATTTT.

The chain uses TRBV2 and TRBJ2-7, with TRBD1 as a possible D gene (6 bases). There are 15 residues in the CDR3. Trimming removed 6 bases from V and 3 bases from J, with 18 bases in between. Germline lookup yields CDR1 SNHLY and CDR2 FYNNEI. The CDR3 DNA is TGTGCCAGCAGAAGAGATCGACAGGTCCTCTACGAGCAGTACTTC. It translates to CASRRDRQVLYEQYF. The variable domain in full, completed from reference TRBV2 and TRBJ2-7, reads EPEVTQTPSHQVTQMGQEVILRCVPISNHLYFYWYRQILGQKVEFLVSFYNNEISEKSEIFDDQFSVERPDGSNFTLKIRSTKLEDSAMYFCASRRDRQVLYEQYFGPGTRLTVT.

This rearrangement joins TRBV5-1 to TRBJ1-1; a possible D gene is TRBD1 (5 bases). This CDR3 has 15 amino acids. Germline-derived CDR1 and CDR2 are SGHRS and YFSETQ. Trimming removed 5 bases from V and 0 bases from J, with 14 bases in between. CDR3 amino acids: CASRRDWGMNTEAFF. CDR3 DNA sequence: TGCGCCAGCAGACGGGACTGGGGGATGAACACTGAAGCTTTCTTT.

This clone occurred once. CDR3 coding DNA: TGTGCCAGCAGTGTCTCCGGTAGGCTAGCGGGGGGGCTCTACAATGAGCAGTTCTTC. This gives the protein CASSVSGRLAGGLYNEQFF. The chain has TRBV28 and TRBJ2-1, with 12 bases aligning to TRBD2. CDR3 length: 19 residues. CDR1 is MDHEN, CDR2 SYDVKM, per germline. Trimming cost V 5 bases and J 3 bases; bases outside gene matches: 14.

This clone was detected once. J is TRBJ2-7 and V is TRBV7-2; 8 bases are shared with TRBD2. The CDR3 has 15 residues. J lost 3 bases, V lost 1 base, and 5 bases had no gene match. CDR1 and CDR2 from the germline V gene are SGHTA and FQGNSA. The CDR3 here is CASSLGTSWDYEQYF. As DNA, the CDR3 is TGTGCCAGCAGCTTAGGGACTAGCTGGGACTACGAGCAGTACTTC.

The rearrangement joins TRBV19 to TRBJ2-5; D might be TRBD2 (6 bases). Deletions cut 4 bases from V and 5 bases from J, with 14 bases between. The V gene's germline CDR1 is LNHDA and CDR2 SQIVND (reference sequence). CDR3 length: 14 residues. CDR3 sequence reads: CASSTVAGRETQYF. For the CDR3, the DNA is TGTGCCAGTAGTACCGTTGCGGGGAGGGAGACCCAGTACTTC.

The rearrangement uses TRBV28 and TRBJ1-1, with no clear D. Per the germline V gene, CDR1 is MDHEN and CDR2 is SYDVKM. CDR3 length: 11 residues. Trimming shortened V by 3 bases and J by 11 bases, and 10 bases separated the two germline ends. CDR3 protein: CASSFAWSAFF. CDR3 DNA: TGTGCCAGCAGTTTTGCCTGGAGCGCTTTCTTT.

The rearrangement links TRBV4-1 to TRBJ1-2; D is perhaps TRBD1 (5 bases). Trimming removed 0 bases at V and 4 bases at J, with 12 bases between. This CDR3 is 15 amino acids long. From germline, CDR1 is MGHRA and CDR2 YSYEKL. Here the CDR3 reads CASSQEELQGYGYTF. CDR3 DNA: TGCGCCAGCAGCCAAGAAGAGCTCCAGGGCTATGGCTACACCTTC.

This chain links TRBV19 with TRBJ1-3, with D possibly matching TRBD1 (5 bases). V lost 7 bases to trimming and J lost 1 base, with 11 bases between them. Germline CDR1 is LNHDA and CDR2 is SQIVND (reference sequence). There are 14 residues in the CDR3. This CDR3 is CASTNRGSGNTIYF. The CDR3 DNA reads TGTGCCAGTACCAACCGGGGGTCTGGAAACACCATATATTTT.

This clone has more than one count but fewer than ten. The chain is built from TRBV4-1 and TRBJ1-5, with D unresolved. Between the trimmed V and J ends, which lost 0 bases and 4 bases, there was a span of 13 bases. The germline V gene has CDR1 MGHRA and CDR2 YSYEKL. This CDR3 is 16 amino acids long. The CDR3 DNA reads as TGCGCCAGCAGCCAAGAGGTTTTGAGCTTGAATCAGCCCCAGCATTTT. Its translation is CASSQEVLSLNQPQHF.

The chain uses TRBV2 and TRBJ2-2, with D maybe TRBD2 (6 bases). V dropped 1 base and J dropped 5 bases, with 11 bases sitting between them. Germline V gene sequence: CDR1 SNHLY, CDR2 FYNNEI. The CDR3 sequence is 15 residues long. CDR3 bases: TGTGCCAGCAGTGAAGTTGGAGGGGTGACCGGGGAGCTGTTTTTT. Translated, it gives CASSEVGGVTGELFF.